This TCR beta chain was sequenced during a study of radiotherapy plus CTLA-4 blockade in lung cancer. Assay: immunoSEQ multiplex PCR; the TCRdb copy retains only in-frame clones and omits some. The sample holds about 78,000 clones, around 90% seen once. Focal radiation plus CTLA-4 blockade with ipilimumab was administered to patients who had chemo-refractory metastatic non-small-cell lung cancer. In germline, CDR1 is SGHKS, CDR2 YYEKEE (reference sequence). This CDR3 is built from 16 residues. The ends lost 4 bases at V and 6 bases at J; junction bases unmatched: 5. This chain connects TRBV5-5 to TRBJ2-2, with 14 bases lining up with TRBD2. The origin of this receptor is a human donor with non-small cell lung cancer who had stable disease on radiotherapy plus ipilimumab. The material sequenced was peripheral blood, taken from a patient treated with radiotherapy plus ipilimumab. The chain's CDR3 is CASSVTSGRAAGELFF. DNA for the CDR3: TGTGCCAGCAGCGTGACTAGCGGGAGGGCCGCCGGGGAGCTGTTTTTT.